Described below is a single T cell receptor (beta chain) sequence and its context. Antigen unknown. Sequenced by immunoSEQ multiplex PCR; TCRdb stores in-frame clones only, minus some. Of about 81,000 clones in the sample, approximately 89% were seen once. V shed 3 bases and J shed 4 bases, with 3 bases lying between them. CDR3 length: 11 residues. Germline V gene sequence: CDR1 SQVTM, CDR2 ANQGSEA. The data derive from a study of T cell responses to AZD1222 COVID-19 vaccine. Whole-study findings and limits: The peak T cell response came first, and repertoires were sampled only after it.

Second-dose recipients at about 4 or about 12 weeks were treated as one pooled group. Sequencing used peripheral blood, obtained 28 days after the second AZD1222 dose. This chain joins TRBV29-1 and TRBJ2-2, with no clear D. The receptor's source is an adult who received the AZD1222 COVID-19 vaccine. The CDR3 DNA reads TGCAGCGTTGAGAGCACCGGGGAGCTGTTTTTT. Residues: CSVESTGELFF.